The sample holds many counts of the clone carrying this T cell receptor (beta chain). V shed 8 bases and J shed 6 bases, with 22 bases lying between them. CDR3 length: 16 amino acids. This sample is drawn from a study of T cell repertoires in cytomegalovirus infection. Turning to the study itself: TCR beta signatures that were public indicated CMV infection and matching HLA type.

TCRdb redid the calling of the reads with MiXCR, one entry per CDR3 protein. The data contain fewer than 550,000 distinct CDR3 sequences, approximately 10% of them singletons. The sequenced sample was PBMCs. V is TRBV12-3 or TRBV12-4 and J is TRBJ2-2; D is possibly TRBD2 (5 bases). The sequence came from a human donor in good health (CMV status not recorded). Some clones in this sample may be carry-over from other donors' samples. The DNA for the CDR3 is TGTGCCAGCTGGACTCGAGGGTGGATAAGGTCCGGGGAGCTGTTTTTT. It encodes CASWTRGWIRSGELFF.